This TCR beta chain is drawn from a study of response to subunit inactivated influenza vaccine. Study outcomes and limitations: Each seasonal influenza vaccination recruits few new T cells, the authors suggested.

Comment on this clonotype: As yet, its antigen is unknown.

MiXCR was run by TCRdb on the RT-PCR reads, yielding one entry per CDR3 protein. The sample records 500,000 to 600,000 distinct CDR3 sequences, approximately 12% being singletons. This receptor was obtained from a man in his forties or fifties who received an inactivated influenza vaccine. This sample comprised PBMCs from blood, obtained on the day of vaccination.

The CDR3 region is CASSPYSSGGATGELFF. CDR3 sequence (DNA): TGTGCCAGCAGCCCGTACTCTAGCGGAGGGGCCACCGGGGAGCTGTTTTTT. The V gene is TRBV9, the J gene TRBJ2-2; 7 nucleotides match TRBD2. The CDR3 consists of 17 residues. The trim removed 4 bases at V and 4 bases at J, leaving 13 bases unmatched. Germline CDR1 reads SGDLS; CDR2 reads YYNGEE. Full variable domain (missing parts from reference TRBV9 and TRBJ2-2): DSGVTQTPKHLITATGQRVTLRCSPRSGDLSVYWYQQSLDQGLQFLIQYYNGEERAKGNILERFSAQQFPDLHSELNLSSLELGDSALYFCASSPYSSGGATGELFFGEGSRLTVL.